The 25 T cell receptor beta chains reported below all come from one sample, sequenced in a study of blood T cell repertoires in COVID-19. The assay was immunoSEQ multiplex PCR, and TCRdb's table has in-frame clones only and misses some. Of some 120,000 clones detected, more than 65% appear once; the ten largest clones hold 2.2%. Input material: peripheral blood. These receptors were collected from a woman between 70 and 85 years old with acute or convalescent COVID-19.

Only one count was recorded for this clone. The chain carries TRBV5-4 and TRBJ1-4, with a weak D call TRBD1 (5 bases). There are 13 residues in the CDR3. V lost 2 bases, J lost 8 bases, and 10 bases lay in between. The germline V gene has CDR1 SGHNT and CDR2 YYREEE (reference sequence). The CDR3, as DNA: TGTGCCAGCAGCTTCAGGGTGGGGGAAAAACTGTTTTTT. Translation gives CASSFRVGEKLFF.

The CDR3 region has the DNA TGCGCCAGCAGGGAGTCGGACAGGGTGGTTGGCTACACCTTC. Its protein product is CASRESDRVVGYTF. The V gene is TRBV5-1, the J gene TRBJ1-2, with 8 bases aligning to TRBD1. CDR1 and CDR2 from the germline V gene are SGHRS and YFSETQ. V dropped 5 bases and J dropped 7; count of bases not matched to a gene: 10. This CDR3 is built from 14 residues.

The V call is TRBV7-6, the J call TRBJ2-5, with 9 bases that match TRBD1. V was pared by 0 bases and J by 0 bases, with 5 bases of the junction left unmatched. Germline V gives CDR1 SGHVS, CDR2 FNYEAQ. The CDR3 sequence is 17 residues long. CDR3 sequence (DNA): TGTGCCAGCAGCTTAGCCTCCGGGACAGGGAACCAAGAGACCCAGTACTTC. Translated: CASSLASGTGNQETQYF.

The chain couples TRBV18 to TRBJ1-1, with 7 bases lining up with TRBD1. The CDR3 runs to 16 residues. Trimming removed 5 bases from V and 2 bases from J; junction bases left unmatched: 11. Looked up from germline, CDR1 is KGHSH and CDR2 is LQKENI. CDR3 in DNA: TGTGCCAGCTCAATCGGGACCGGGACAGCCAACACTGAAGCTTTCTTT. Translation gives CASSIGTGTANTEAFF.

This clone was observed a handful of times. This chain's CDR3 is CASRDSYNSPLHF. The CDR3 DNA is TGTGCCAGTCGGGACAGCTATAATTCACCCCTCCACTTT. The chain links TRBV12-3 or TRBV12-4 to TRBJ1-6; TRBD1 agrees at 7 bases. V trimming: 9 bases; J trimming: 3 bases; junction bases outside the gene matches: 2. The CDR3 loop spans 13 amino acids.

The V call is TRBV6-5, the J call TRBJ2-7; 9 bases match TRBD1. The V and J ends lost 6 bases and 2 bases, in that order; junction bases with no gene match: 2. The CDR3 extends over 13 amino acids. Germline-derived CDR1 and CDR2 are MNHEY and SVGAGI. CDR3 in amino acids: CASSRDRAYEQYF. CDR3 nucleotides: TGTGCCAGCAGCCGGGACAGGGCCTACGAGCAGTACTTC.

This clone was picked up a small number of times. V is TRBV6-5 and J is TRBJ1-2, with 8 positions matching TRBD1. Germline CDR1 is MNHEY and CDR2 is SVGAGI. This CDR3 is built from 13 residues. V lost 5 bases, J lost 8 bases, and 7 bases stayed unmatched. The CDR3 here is CASSLQGERGYTF. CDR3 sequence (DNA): TGTGCCAGCAGTCTACAGGGGGAGAGAGGCTACACCTTC.

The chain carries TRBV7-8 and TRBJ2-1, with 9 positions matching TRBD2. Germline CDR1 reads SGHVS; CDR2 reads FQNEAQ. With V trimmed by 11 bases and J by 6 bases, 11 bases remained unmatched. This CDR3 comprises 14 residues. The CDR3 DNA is TGTGCCGTGGTTGATAGCGGGAGTTTCAATGAGCAGTTCTTC. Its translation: CAVVDSGSFNEQFF.

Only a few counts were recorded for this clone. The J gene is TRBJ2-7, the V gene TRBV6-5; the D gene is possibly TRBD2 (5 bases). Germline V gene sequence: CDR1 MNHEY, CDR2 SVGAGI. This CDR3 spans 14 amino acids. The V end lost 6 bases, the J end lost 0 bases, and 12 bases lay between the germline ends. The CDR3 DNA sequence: TGTGCCAGCAGGACCGACGGAGGCTCCTACGAGCAGTACTTC. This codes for CASRTDGGSYEQYF.

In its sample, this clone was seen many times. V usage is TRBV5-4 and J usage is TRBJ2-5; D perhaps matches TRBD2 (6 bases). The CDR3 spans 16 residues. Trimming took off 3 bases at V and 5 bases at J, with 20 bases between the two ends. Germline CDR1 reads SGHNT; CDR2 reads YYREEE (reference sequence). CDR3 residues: CASSSRRSEGRETQYF. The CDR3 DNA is TGTGCCAGCAGCTCGCGCCGGTCGGAGGGAAGGGAGACCCAGTACTTC.

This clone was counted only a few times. CDR3 nucleotide sequence: TGTGCCAGCAGTCTACAGGGAGTAAGGACCGGGGAGCTGTTTTTT. Its translation: CASSLQGVRTGELFF. The chain carries TRBV5-6 and TRBJ2-2; the D gene is possibly TRBD1 (6 bases). Trimming removed 5 bases from V and 5 bases from J, with 16 bases in between. Germline V CDR1 and CDR2: SGHDT, YYEEEE. The CDR3 has 15 residues.

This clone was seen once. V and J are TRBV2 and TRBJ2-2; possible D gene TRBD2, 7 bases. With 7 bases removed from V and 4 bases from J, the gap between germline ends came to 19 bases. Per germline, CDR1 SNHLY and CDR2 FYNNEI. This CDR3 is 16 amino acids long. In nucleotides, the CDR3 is TGTGCCAGCATGAACGGGGGAGGGGGTAGCACCGGGGAGCTGTTTTTT. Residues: CASMNGGGGSTGELFF.

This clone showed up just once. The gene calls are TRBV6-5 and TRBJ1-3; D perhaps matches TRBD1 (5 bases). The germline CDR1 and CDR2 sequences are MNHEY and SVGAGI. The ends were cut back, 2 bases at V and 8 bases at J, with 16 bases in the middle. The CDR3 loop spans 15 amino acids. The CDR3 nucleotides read TGTGCCAGCAGTTACAGTGGCGGACCGGGGGACACCATATATTTT. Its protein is CASSYSGGPGDTIYF.

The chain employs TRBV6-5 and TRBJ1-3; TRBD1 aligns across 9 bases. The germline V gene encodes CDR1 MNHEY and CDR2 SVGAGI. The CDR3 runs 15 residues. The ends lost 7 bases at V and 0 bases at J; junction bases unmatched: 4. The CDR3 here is CASIGTGTSGNTIYF. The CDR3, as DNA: TGTGCCAGCATCGGGACAGGGACCTCTGGAAACACCATATATTTT.

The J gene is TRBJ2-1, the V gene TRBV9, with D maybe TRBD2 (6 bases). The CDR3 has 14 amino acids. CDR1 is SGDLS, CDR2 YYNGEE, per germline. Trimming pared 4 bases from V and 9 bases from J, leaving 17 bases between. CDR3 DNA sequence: TGTGCCAGCAGCTCCTGGGGGGAATCCCCTGAGCAGTTCTTC. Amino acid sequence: CASSSWGESPEQFF.

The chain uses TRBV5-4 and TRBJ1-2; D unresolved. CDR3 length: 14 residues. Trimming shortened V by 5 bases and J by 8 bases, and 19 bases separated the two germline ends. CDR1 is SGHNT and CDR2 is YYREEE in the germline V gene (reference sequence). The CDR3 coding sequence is TGTGCCAGCAGTTCCCCTAATCCTCCGGGAGGCTACACCTTC. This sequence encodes CASSSPNPPGGYTF.

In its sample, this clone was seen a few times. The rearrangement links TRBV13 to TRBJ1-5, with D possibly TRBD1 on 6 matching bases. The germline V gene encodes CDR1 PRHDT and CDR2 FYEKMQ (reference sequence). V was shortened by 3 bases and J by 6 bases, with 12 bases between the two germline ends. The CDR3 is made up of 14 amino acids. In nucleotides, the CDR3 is TGTGCCAGCAGCTTTGACAGGATCGGTCAGCCCCAGCATTTT. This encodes CASSFDRIGQPQHF.

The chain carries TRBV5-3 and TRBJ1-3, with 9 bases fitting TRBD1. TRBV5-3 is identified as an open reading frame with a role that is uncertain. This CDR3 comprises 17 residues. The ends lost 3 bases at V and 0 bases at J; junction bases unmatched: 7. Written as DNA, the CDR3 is TGTGCCAGAAGCTCCGGACAGGGGCAAGTCTCTGGAAACACCATATATTTT. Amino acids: CARSSGQGQVSGNTIYF.

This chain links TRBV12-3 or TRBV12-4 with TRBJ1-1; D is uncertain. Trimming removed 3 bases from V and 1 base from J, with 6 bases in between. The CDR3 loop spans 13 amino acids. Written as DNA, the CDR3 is TGTGCCAGCAGTTTTCTTTCGAACACTGAAGCTTTCTTT. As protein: CASSFLSNTEAFF.

The CDR3 sequence: CASSLGHRVGTGELFF. For the CDR3, the DNA is TGTGCCAGCAGCTTAGGCCACAGGGTTGGCACCGGGGAGCTGTTTTTT. The J gene is TRBJ2-2, the V gene TRBV7-9, with D perhaps TRBD1 (6 bases). The CDR3 contains 16 residues. Trimming took 1 base from V and 4 from J, leaving 13 bases between them. Germline V gives CDR1 SEHNR, CDR2 FQNEAQ (reference sequence). Looking up the rest from reference TRBV7-9 and TRBJ2-2 gives the full variable domain: DTGVSQNPRHKITKRGQNVTFRCDPISEHNRLYWYRQTLGQGPEFLTYFQNEAQLEKSRLLSDRFSAERPKGSFSTLEIQRTEQGDSAMYLCASSLGHRVGTGELFFGEGSRLTVL.

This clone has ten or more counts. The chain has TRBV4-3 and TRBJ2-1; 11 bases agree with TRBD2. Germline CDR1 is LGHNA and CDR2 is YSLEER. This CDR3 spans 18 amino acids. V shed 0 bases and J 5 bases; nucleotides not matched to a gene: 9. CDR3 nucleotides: TGCGCCAGCAGCCAAGATCGGGTAGCGGGGGGGCTAAACAATGAGCAGTTCTTC. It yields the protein CASSQDRVAGGLNNEQFF.

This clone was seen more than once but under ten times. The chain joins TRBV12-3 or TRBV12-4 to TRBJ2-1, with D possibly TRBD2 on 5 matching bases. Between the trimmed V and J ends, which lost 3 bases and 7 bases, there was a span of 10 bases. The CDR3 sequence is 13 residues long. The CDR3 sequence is CASSFRRTNEQFF. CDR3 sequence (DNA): TGTGCCAGCAGTTTCCGCAGGACTAATGAGCAGTTCTTC.

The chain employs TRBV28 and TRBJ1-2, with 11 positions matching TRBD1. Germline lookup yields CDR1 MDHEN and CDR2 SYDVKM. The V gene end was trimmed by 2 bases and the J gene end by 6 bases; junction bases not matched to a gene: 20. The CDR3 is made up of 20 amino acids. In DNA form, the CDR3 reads TGTGCCAGCAGTTTAGTGAGCCCGATCCGGACAGGGGGCGCTGGAAATGGCTACACCTTC. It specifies CASSLVSPIRTGGAGNGYTF.

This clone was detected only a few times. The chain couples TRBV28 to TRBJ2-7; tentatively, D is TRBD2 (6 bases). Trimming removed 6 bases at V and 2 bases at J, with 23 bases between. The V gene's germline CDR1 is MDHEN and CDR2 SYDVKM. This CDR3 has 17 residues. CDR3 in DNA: TGTGCCAGCAGACCTTACGTCGGAGCGGGTAAACCCTACGAGCAGTACTTC. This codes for CASRPYVGAGKPYEQYF.

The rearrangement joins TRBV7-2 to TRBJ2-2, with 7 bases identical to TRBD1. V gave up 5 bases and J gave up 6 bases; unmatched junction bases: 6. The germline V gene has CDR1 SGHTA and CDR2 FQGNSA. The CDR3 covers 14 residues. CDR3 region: CASSQTGTPGELFF. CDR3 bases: TGTGCCAGCAGCCAGACAGGGACCCCCGGGGAGCTGTTTTTT. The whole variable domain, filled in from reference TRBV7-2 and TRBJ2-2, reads GAGVSQSPSNKVTEKGKDVELRCDPISGHTALYWYRQSLGQGLEFLIYFQGNSAPDKSGLPSDRFSAERTGGSVSTLTIQRTQQEDSAVYLCASSQTGTPGELFFGEGSRLTVL.